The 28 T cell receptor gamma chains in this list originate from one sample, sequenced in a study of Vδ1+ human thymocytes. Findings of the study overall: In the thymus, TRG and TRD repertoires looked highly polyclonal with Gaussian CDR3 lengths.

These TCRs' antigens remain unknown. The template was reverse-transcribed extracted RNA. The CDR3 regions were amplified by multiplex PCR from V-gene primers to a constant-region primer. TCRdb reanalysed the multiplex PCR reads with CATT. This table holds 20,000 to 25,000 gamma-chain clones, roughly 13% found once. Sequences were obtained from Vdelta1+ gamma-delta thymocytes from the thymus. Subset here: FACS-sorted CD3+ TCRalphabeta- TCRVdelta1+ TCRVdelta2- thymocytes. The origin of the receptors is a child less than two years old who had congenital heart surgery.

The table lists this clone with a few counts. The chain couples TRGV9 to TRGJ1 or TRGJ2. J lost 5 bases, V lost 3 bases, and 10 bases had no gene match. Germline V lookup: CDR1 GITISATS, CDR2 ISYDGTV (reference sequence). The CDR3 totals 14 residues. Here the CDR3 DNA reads TGTGCCTTGTGGGAGCCCCGGGGGAATTATAAGAAACTCTTT. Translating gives CALWEPRGNYKKLF.

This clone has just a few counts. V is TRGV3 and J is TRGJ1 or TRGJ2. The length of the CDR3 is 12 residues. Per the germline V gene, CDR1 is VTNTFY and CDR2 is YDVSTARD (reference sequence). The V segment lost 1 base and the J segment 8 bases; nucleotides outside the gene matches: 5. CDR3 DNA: TGTGCCACCTGGGACAGCCCAAATAAGAAACTCTTT. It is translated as CATWDSPNKKLF.

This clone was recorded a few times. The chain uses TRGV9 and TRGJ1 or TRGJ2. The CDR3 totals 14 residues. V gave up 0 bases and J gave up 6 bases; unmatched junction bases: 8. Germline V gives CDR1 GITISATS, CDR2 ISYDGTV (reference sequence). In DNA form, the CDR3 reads TGTGCCTTGTGGGAGGTGCATAGAGGTTATAAGAAACTCTTT. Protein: CALWEVHRGYKKLF.

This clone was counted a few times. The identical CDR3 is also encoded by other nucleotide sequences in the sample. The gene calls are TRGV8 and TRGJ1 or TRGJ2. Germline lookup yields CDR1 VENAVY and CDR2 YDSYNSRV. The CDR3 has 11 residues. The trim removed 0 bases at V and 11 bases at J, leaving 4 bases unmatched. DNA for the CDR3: TGTGCCACCTGGGATAGGTCTCAGAAACTCTTT. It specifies CATWDRSQKLF.

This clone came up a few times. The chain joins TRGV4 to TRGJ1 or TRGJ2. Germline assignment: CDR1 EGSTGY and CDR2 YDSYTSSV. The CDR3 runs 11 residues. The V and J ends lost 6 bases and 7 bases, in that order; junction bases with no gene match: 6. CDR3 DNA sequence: TGTGCCACCTGGAATATCTATAAGAAACTCTTT. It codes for CATWNIYKKLF.

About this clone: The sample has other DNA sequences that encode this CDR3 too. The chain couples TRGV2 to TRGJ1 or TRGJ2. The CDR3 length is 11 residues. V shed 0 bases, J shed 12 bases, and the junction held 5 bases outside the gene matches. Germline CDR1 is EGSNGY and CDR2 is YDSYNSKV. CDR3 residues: CATWDGRGKLF. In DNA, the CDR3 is TGTGCCACCTGGGACGGGCGTGGGAAACTCTTT.

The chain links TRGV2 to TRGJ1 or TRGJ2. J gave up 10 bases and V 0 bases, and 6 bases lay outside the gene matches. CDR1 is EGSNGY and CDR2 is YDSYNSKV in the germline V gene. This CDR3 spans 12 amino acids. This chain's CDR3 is CATWDGLEKKLF. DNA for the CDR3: TGTGCCACCTGGGACGGGCTGGAAAAGAAACTCTTT.

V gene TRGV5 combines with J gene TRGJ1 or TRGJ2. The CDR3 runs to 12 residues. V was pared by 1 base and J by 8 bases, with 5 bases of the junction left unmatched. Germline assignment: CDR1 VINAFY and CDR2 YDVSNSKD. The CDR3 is CATWDSRNKKLF. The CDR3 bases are TGTGCCACCTGGGACAGCCGGAATAAGAAACTCTTT.

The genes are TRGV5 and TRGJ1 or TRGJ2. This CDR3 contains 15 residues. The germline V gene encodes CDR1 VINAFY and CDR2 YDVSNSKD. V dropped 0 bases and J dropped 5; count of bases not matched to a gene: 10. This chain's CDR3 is CATWDRPGANYKKLF. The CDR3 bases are TGTGCCACCTGGGACAGGCCAGGAGCAAATTATAAGAAACTCTTT.

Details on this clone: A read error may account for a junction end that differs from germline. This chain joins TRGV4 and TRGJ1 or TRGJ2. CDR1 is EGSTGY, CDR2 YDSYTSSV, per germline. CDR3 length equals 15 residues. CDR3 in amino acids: CATWNGPENYYKKLF. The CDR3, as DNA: TGTGCCACCTGGAATGGGCCGGAAAATTATTATAAGAAACTCTTT.

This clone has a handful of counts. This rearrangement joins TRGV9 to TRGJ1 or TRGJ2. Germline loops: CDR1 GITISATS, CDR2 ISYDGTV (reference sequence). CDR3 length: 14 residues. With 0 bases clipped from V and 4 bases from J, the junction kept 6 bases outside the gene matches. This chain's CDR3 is CALWEVPRYYKKLF. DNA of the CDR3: TGTGCCTTGTGGGAGGTGCCGCGGTATTATAAGAAACTCTTT.

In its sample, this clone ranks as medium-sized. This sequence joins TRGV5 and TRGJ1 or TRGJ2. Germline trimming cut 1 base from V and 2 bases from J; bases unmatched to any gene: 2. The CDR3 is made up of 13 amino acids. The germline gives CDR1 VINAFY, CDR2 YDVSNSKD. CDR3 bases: TGTGCCACCTGGGACAGAGATTATTATAAGAAACTCTTT. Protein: CATWDRDYYKKLF.

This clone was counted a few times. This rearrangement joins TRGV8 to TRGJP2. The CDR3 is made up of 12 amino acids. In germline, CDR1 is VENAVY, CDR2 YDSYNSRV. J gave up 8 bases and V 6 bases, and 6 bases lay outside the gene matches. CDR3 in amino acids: CATWPEDWIKTF. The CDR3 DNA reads TGTGCCACCTGGCCGGAAGATTGGATCAAGACGTTT.

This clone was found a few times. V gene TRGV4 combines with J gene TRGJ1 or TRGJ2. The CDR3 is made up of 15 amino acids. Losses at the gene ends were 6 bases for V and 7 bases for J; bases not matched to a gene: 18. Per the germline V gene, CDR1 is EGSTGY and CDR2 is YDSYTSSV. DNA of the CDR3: TGTGCCACCTGGAACCGGGGCCGAGGTTTCTATAAGAAACTCTTT. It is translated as CATWNRGRGFYKKLF.

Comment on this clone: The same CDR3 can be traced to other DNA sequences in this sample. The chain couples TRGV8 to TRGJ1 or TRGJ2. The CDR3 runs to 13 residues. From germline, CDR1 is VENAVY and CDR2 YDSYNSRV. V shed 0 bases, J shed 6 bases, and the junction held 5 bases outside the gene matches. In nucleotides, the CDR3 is TGTGCCACCTGGGATAGGCCCGGTTATAAGAAACTCTTT. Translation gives CATWDRPGYKKLF.

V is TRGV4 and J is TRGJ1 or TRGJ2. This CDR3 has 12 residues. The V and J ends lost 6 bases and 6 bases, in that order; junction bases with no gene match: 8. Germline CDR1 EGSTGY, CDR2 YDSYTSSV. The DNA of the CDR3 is TGTGCCACCTGGAATCGTTGTTATAAGAAACTCTTT. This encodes CATWNRCYKKLF.

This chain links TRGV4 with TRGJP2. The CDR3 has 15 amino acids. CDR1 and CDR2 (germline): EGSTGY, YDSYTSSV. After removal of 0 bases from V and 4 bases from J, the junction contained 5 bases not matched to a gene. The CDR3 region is CATWDGPNSDWIKTF. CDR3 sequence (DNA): TGTGCCACCTGGGATGGGCCGAATAGTGATTGGATCAAGACGTTT.

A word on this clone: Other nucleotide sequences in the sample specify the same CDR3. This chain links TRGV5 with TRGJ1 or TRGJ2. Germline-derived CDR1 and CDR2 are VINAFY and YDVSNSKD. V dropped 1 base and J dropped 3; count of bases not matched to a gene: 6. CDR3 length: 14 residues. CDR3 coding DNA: TGTGCCACCTGGGACAGCCCACTTTATTATAAGAAACTCTTT. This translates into CATWDSPLYYKKLF.

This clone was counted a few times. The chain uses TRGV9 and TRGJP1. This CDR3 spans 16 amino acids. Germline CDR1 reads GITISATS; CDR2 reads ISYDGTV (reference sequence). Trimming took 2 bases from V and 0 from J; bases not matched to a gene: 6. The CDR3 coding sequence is TGTGCCTTGTGGGAGGCCCCCTATACCACTGGTTGGTTCAAGATATTT. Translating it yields CALWEAPYTTGWFKIF.

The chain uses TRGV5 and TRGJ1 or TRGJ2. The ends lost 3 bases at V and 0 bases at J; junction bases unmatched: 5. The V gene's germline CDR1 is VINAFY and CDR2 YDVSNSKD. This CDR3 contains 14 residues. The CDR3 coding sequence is TGTGCCACCTGGGACCTTTCGAATTATTATAAGAAACTCTTT. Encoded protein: CATWDLSNYYKKLF.

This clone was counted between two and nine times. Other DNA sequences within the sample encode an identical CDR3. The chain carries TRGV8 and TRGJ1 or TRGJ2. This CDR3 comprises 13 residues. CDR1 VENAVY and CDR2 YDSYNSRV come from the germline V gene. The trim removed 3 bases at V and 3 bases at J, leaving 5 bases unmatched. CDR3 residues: CATWDRLYYKKLF. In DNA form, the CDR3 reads TGTGCCACCTGGGATCGACTTTATTATAAGAAACTCTTT.

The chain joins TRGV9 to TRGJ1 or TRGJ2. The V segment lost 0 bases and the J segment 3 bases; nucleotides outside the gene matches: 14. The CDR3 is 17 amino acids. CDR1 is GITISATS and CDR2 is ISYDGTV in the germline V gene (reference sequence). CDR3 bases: TGTGCCTTGTGGGAGGTGCACCCGATCGCGACTTATTATAAGAAACTCTTT. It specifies CALWEVHPIATYYKKLF.

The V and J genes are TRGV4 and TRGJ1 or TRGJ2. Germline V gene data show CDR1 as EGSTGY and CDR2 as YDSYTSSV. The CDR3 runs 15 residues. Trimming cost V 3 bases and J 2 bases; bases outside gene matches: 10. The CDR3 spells CATWDLRSHYYKKLF. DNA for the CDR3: TGTGCCACCTGGGATTTAAGATCCCATTATTATAAGAAACTCTTT.

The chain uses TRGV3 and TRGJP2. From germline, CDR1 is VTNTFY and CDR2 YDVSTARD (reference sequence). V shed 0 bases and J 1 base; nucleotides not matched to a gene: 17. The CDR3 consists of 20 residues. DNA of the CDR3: TGTGCCACCTGGGACAGGCCTCCCCCCCCTCAAATTAGTAGTGATTGGATCAAGACGTTT. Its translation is CATWDRPPPPQISSDWIKTF.

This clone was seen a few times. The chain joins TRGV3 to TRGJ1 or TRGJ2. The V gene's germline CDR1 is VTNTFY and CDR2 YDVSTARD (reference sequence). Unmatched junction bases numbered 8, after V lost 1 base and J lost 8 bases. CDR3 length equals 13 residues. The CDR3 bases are TGTGCCACCTGGGACAGACACGGGAATAAGAAACTCTTT. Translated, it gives CATWDRHGNKKLF.

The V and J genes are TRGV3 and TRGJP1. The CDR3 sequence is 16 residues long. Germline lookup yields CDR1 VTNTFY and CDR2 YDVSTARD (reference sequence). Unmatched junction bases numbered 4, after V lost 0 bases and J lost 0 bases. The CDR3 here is CATWDRRNTTGWFKIF. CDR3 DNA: TGTGCCACCTGGGACAGGCGGAATACCACTGGTTGGTTCAAGATATTT.

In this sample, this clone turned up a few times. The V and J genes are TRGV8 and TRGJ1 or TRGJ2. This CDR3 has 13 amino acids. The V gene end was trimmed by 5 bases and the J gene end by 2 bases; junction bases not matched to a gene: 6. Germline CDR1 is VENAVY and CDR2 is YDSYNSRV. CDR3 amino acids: CATWAIDYYKKLF. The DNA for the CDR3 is TGTGCCACCTGGGCGATCGATTATTATAAGAAACTCTTT.

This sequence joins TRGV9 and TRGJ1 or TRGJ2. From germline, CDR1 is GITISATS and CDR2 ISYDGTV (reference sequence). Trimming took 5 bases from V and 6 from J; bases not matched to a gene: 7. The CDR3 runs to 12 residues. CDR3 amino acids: CALWVGGYKKLF. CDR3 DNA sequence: TGTGCCTTGTGGGTCGGGGGTTATAAGAAACTCTTT.